Only a few counts were recorded for the clone carrying this TCR beta chain. Sequencing used immunoSEQ multiplex PCR; TCRdb keeps in-frame clones, though not all of them. Of 110,000 to 150,000 clones listed, 70% to 90% are singletons. This entry belongs to a study of blood T cell repertoires in COVID-19. Study context: The United States, Italy and Spain provided the acute and convalescent COVID-19 samples.

The ends lost 4 bases at V and 1 base at J; junction bases unmatched: 8. The germline V gene encodes CDR1 LNHNV and CDR2 YYDKDF (reference sequence). This CDR3 has 17 residues. Sample: peripheral blood. This TCR came from a man aged 50 or older with acute or convalescent COVID-19. This chain links TRBV15 with TRBJ2-1, with 9 bases fitting TRBD2. The CDR3, as DNA: TGTGCCACCAGCAACCAGGTTCTAGCGGGGTCCTACAATGAGCAGTTCTTC. Protein sequence: CATSNQVLAGSYNEQFF.